The entry that follows covers one TCR beta chain sequence. This clone's antigen is unknown. One base away there is no much larger clone; base qualities are not given. Library construction relied on the immunoSEQ multiplex PCR assay. For the multiplex PCR, a mixture combining 60 forward primers for TCR Vbeta segments and 13 reverse primers for TCR Jbeta segments was used. The CDR3 region of rearranged TCR beta genes was amplified from genomic DNA with a multiplex PCR assay. The amplified TCR beta libraries were sequenced on the Illumina HiSeq System as 87-base-pair reads. The original pipeline was this. A later analysis counted 65 million to 90 million unique TCR beta chains across the 666 repertoires, and roughly 10 million of these chains were shared by at least two donors. Raw reads were error-corrected and collapsed into unique sequences by a nearest-neighbor algorithm in which closely related sequences were merged to remove PCR and sequencing errors. V, D and J gene segments were assigned by aligning CDR3 sequences to IMGT reference sequences. Each retained sequence needed at least a six-nucleotide match to both a V gene segment and a J gene segment. Rearrangements were classified as productive when the CDR3 lacked stop codons and remained in frame with V and J, and all other rearrangements were classified as non-productive. CDR3 was defined by IMGT convention, running from the second conserved V-encoded cysteine to the conserved J-encoded phenylalanine. The earlier analysis of a few hundred of the donors excluded any sequence lacking an unambiguous match to a single V gene segment. An earlier analysis of approximately 590 of the donors called V segments functional above 56.7% productive rearrangements and segregating when the between-donor standard deviation exceeded 5%. A statistical classification framework was built to diagnose cytomegalovirus status from the catalog of TCR beta chain sequences. In a later analysis, TCR nucleotide sequences were compared against IMGT/GENE-DB human TR gene sequences so that V and J genes could be assigned. The TCRdist pipeline was used in a later analysis to assign CDR3 sequences and most-parsimonious VDJ recombination scenarios. In a later analysis, every TCR beta chain was defined by the combination of its CDR3 amino acid sequence and its V-gene family, and reads without a unique V-gene family were dropped. A later analysis removed several hundred highly shared, low-generation-probability nucleotide sequences to deal with suspected cross-contamination and a sequencing artifact. A later analysis calculated a clonal expansion index for each public chain from normalized within-repertoire ranks of inferred template counts. Generation probabilities in a later analysis came from a VDJ recombination model fitted to out-of-frame rearrangements, and those results were checked against IGoR. In a later analysis, hypergeometric tests were used to score TCR-TCR, TCR-HLA and TCR-CMV co-occurrence, with a repertoire-size bias correction applied to TCR pairs. To estimate false discovery rates, a later analysis permuted the HLA or CMV assignments 20 times. A later analysis grouped co-occurring TCRs with DBSCAN, adding TCRdist sequence similarity when clustering within HLA-allele-positive subsets. Repertoires with fewer than 30,000 or more than 120,000 public chains, plus five repertoires with anomalous nucleotide sharing, were excluded from co-occurrence clustering. TCRdb re-hosts the immuneACCESS table, in-frame sequences only. Its copies lack some clones; in the studies checked, an unresolved V gene accounts for under half of them, and the cause for the rest is not known. The D gene and trimming were derived from the DNA, and the V and J assignments and clone size from that table. Counted in this sample were under 70,000 clones; around four fifths of them appeared once. Together, the top ten hold 2.9% of the sample.

The cohort was made up of roughly 670 healthy bone marrow donors. At the time of sampling, all cohort members were nominally healthy, though unrecorded immune exposures were likely present. The donor was CMV seronegative and was included in the group of approximately 350 seronegative cohort members. A peripheral blood sample was collected from each donor, and TCR beta sequencing was performed on peripheral blood mononuclear cells. Genomic DNA was extracted from the blood cell samples with the Qiagen DNeasy Blood Extraction Kit. Deletion took 1 base off V and 4 bases off J, with a span of 12 bases between the germline ends. Based on the germline V gene, the CDR1 and CDR2 sequences are SNHLY and FYNNEI. The CDR3 has 15 amino acids, counting the end cysteine and phenylalanine. Only the CDR3 DNA stays, 45 bases, in frame from base 1. This record comes from a study of cytomegalovirus exposure and HLA in healthy donors (TCRdb year 2017). With regard to the full study: According to an earlier analysis of around 600 of the donors, some 180 million T cells yielded 90 million to 130 million unique TCR beta sequences and more than 250 Gb of sequence data. An early release that covered roughly 600 HLA-typed donors contained about 300 gigabases of sequencing data and around 85 million unique TCR sequences. Among the roughly 370 genotyped donors, around 81% belonged to the genetic ancestry cluster associated with self-reported Caucasian donors. The aim of the study was to test whether cataloging public T cell receptors could identify signatures of past pathogen exposure. The T cell repertoires of 700 or so subjects were profiled by immunosequencing and related to cytomegalovirus serostatus. Besides the first cohort of roughly 700 subjects, a separate validation cohort made up of 120 different subjects was used. The study combined high-throughput TCR immunosequencing, statistical association of individual TCRs with disease status, and machine learning to predict cytomegalovirus infection status. To study patterns of TCR occurrence, a later analysis re-analyzed previously published TCR beta repertoires from 650 to 750 donors and added high-resolution HLA genotyping. Rather than using new phenotypic data, the later analysis identified candidate immune exposures from TCR beta sequences and from how often those sequences occurred across donors. In an earlier analysis of a few hundred of the donors, high-throughput TCR beta sequencing was used to judge whether each TCR beta V gene segment behaved as functional or pseudogenic. Donor age, sex, ethnicity and CMV serostatus were compiled alongside the repertoire data. A later genetic analysis took genome-wide SNP genotypes for about three fifths of the roughly 670 donors and used that subset as a discovery cohort. All discovery cohort repertoires had been generated using a single sequencing platform. HLA typing included class I and class II loci at four-digit resolution. The number of typed donors differed by locus: roughly 620-630 for A, B, C, DRB1 and DQB1; 522 for DQA1; some 590 for DPA1; and roughly 490 for DPB1. Several DR-DQ haplotypes were treated as single units for association and clustering because of strong linkage in the cohort. Across approximately 420 genotyped donors of the cohort, an average of roughly 250,000 unique TCR beta nucleotide sequences per donor were sequenced, and approximately 17% of those sequences were non-productive.

What the study reported, not specific to this receptor: A cluster of highly shared sequence variants was judged likely to represent a technical artifact of the sequencing pipeline. The classifier was reported to diagnose cytomegalovirus status with high specificity and sensitivity in both the original and validation cohorts. For the cohort, immune exposure information was limited to CMV serostatus. Some IMGT-functional V segments, including TRBV6-2 and TRBV6-3, could not be distinguished by the 87-base-pair reads and were therefore excluded. Sequencing depth was assumed to be roughly uniform across donors in the presence/absence analyses, though that assumption may not hold. A later genetic analysis associated a missense DCLRE1C variant with V-gene and J-gene trimming of TCR beta chains, and an independent cohort replicated the association. Correlated functional status among segregating V segments might reflect linkage disequilibrium, but an unknown experimental factor could not be ruled out. A later analysis found that TCR association rates varied across HLA loci, with DRB1 alleles showing the most associated TCRs and HLA-C alleles the fewest. A few of the identified cytomegalovirus-associated TCR beta chains were confirmed in vitro to be specific for cytomegalovirus antigens. A further reported finding was that TCR beta sequences accurately predicted the HLA-A and HLA-B alleles for most subjects in the first cohort. Some 15 rarely observed V segments, including chromosome 9 orphons, were excluded from the earlier analysis of 550 to 700 of the donors because counts were too low. Because HLA typing was unavailable for some donors at each locus, only the typed subset was used in association tests. The study listed approximately 150 TCR beta chains as associated with cytomegalovirus. Broadly in line with IMGT annotations, most TCR beta V segments showed up in productive rearrangements about 87% or about 30% of the time in an earlier analysis of roughly 590 of the donors. In a later analysis, HLA-associated TCR beta chains showed more clonal expansion and lower generation probabilities than non-associated chains that were equally common. Strong co-occurrence of HLA alleles, especially DR and DQ, made assigning TCR associations to individual alleles difficult. In a later genetic analysis, fewer N-insertions in productive TCRs were reported among donors in an Asian-associated ancestry cluster than the 666-donor mean. In a later analysis, several top co-occurrence clusters were reported to appear linked to parvovirus B19, influenza, CMV and Epstein-Barr virus. According to a later analysis, most CMV-associated TCR beta chains appeared to be HLA-restricted, and the HLA associations seemed to be driven largely by CMV exposure. This cohort had only TCR beta chains sequenced, and the lack of alpha or paired-chain data limited which features could be detected. The authors suggested that the approach could potentially be generalized to other disease states and immunological phenotypes. Most TCR sequences were observed very rarely across donors, whereas some public TCRs were present in many individuals. A later analysis associated approximately 17,000 TCR beta sequences with specific HLA alleles at a false discovery rate of 0.05.

Sample: PBMCs. The rearranged chain carries TRBV2 and TRBJ2-3; the D gene remains uncertain. The origin of this receptor is a man aged 50 to 60 in good health and CMV-seronegative. The DNA sequence reads TGTGCCAGCAGTGAAGGGTCCCGCTCGGCAGATACGCAGTATTTT. Its product reads: CASSEGSRSADTQYF.